Listed here are 29 T cell receptor beta chains from one sample, sequenced in a study of T-cell reconstitution after alpha-beta-depleted transplantation in children. Unique molecular identifiers were incorporated during preparation of the TCRbeta library. TCRdb re-derived calls from the PCR reads in MiXCR, one entry per CDR3 protein. The sample includes 500,000 to 750,000 distinct CDR3 sequences, over 10% of them seen just once. The material sequenced was PBMCs, mostly from graft donor cells, taken 360 days after TCRalphabeta/CD19-depleted stem cell transplant. The receptors shown here come from a male patient younger than 18 who had a stem cell transplant for acute myeloid leukemia, so the T cells may come from the graft donor.

The genes are TRBV25-1 and TRBJ1-4; D gene uncertain. The V gene lost 4 bases and the J gene lost 7 bases, with 4 bases spanning the gap. The CDR3 spans 11 residues. CDR1 MGHDK and CDR2 SYGVNS come from the germline V gene. The CDR3 sequence is CASSGGEKLFF. DNA for the CDR3: TGTGCCAGCAGTGGGGGTGAAAAACTGTTTTTT. Supplemented by reference TRBV25-1 and TRBJ1-4, the full variable domain reads EADIYQTPRYLVIGTGKKITLECSQTMGHDKMYWYQQDPGMELHLIHYSYGVNSTEKGDLSSESTVSRIRTEHFPLTLESARPSHTSQYLCASSGGEKLFFGSGTQLSVL.

This clonotype was found a few times. The gene calls are TRBV7-9 and TRBJ2-7; 11 bases agree with TRBD2. This CDR3 is built from 14 residues. Germline-derived CDR1 and CDR2 are SEHNR and FQNEAQ (reference sequence). Trimming removed 3 bases from V and 5 bases from J; junction bases left unmatched: 3. In nucleotides, the CDR3 is TGTGCCAGCAGCTTGACTAGCGGGACAAACGAGCAGTACTTC. The encoded protein is CASSLTSGTNEQYF.

The V gene is TRBV20-1, the J gene TRBJ1-3; TRBD1 agrees at 7 bases. J was trimmed by 0 bases and V by 2 bases; bases with no gene match: 4. Germline assignment: CDR1 DFQATT and CDR2 SNEGSKA (reference sequence). The CDR3 contains 15 residues. CDR3 DNA: TGCAGTGCTAGAATGGGACAGATCTCTGGAAACACCATATATTTT. Translation: CSARMGQISGNTIYF.

With respect to this clonotype: This likely comes from a read error, as the CDR3 has no conserved phenylalanine or tryptophan at its end. The rearrangement links TRBV19 to TRBJ2-1; no clear D. The germline V gene encodes CDR1 LNHDA and CDR2 SQIVND (reference sequence). The V gene lost 1 base and the J gene lost 0 bases, with 13 bases spanning the gap. The CDR3 extends over 17 amino acids. CDR3 sequence reads: CASSIGVGHSSYNEQFY. CDR3 bases: TGTGCCAGTAGTATAGGCGTCGGTCACAGCTCCTACAATGAGCAGTTCTAC.

This chain connects TRBV6-5 to TRBJ2-7; D ambiguous. CDR3 length equals 16 residues. With 0 bases removed from V and 2 bases from J, the gap between germline ends came to 14 bases. Germline CDR1 MNHEY, CDR2 SVGAGI. As DNA, the CDR3 is TGTGCCAGCAGTTACTCGATCCGGAAAACTACCTACGAGCAGTACTTC. This codes for CASSYSIRKTTYEQYF.

This clonotype has ten or more counts. V is TRBV29-1 and J is TRBJ2-3; D is possibly TRBD2 (6 bases). Germline V gives CDR1 SQVTM, CDR2 ANQGSEA. Trimming removed 0 bases at V and 4 bases at J, with 14 bases between. The CDR3 has 15 amino acids. The CDR3 sequence is CSVEEEVKRADTQYF. DNA of the CDR3: TGCAGCGTTGAAGAAGAGGTTAAGCGGGCAGATACGCAGTATTTT.

This clonotype was observed a handful of times. This chain uses TRBV18 with TRBJ2-5; D might be TRBD1 (6 bases). Looked up from germline, CDR1 is KGHSH and CDR2 is LQKENI. The germline V and J ends were trimmed by 4 bases and 4 bases, with 19 bases remaining between them. This CDR3 has 16 residues. The CDR3 sequence is CASSLNRVSFRETQYF. The CDR3 region has the DNA TGTGCCAGCTCACTAAACAGGGTGAGCTTTCGAGAGACCCAGTACTTC.

V is TRBV7-9 and J is TRBJ2-3, with TRBD2 as a possible D gene (5 bases). V was trimmed by 1 base and J by 6 bases, leaving 11 bases between them. This CDR3 has 14 amino acids. Germline values: CDR1 SEHNR, CDR2 FQNEAQ (reference sequence). The CDR3 nucleotides read TGTGCCAGCAGCTTAGAGGGAGTTGGTGATACGCAGTATTTT. It encodes CASSLEGVGDTQYF.

This clonotype came up many times. V and J are TRBV7-2 and TRBJ1-2, with 7 positions matching TRBD1. The CDR3 spans 15 residues. The germline gives CDR1 SGHTA, CDR2 FQGNSA. The junction had 10 bases not matched to a gene; V was cut back by 5 bases and J by 4 bases. The CDR3 DNA reads as TGTGCCAGCAGCCTAAGACAGGGCAGGGCCTATGGCTACACCTTC. Encoded protein: CASSLRQGRAYGYTF.

This clonotype was detected ten times or more. The gene calls are TRBV12-3 or TRBV12-4 and TRBJ1-3; perhaps TRBD1 as D (6 bases). Trimming left V 2 bases short and J 2 bases short, with 7 bases between. The CDR3 spans 14 residues. The CDR3 sequence is CASSLSGAGNTIYF. CDR3 nucleotides: TGTGCCAGCAGTTTATCAGGGGCTGGAAACACCATATATTTT.

This clonotype was detected only a few times. The junction differs from germline at one of its ends, possibly a read error. V is TRBV7-7 and J is TRBJ2-3; 7 bases agree with TRBD2. CDR3 length equals 15 residues. CDR1 is SSHAT and CDR2 is FNYEAQ in the germline V gene (reference sequence). In nucleotides, the CDR3 is TGTGCTAGCAGCTTAGCGGGTTCCCCAACAGATACGCAGTATTTT. It encodes CASSLAGSPTDTQYF. The full variable domain, with the rest looked up from reference TRBV7-7 and TRBJ2-3, is GAGVSQSPRYKVTKRGQDVTLRCDPISSHATLYWYQQALGQGPEFLTYFNYEAQPDKSGLPSDRFSAERPEGSISTLTIQRTEQRDSAMYRCASSLAGSPTDTQYFGPGTRLTVL.

This chain uses TRBV29-1 with TRBJ2-7; 9 bases map to TRBD1. The trim removed 6 bases at V and 6 bases at J, leaving 3 bases unmatched. Germline CDR1 and CDR2: SQVTM and ANQGSEA. This CDR3 region has 11 residues. CDR3 sequence reads: CSVRTGVEQYF. The CDR3 bases are TGCAGCGTACGGACAGGGGTCGAGCAGTACTTC.

The chain combines TRBV20-1 with TRBJ2-7; tentatively, D is TRBD1 (6 bases). V was pared by 1 base and J by 0 bases, with 7 bases between. The CDR3 is 13 residues long. Germline CDR1 DFQATT, CDR2 SNEGSKA (reference sequence). The CDR3 nucleotides read TGCAGTGCTAGAGGGGACACCTCCTACGAGCAGTACTTC. This sequence encodes CSARGDTSYEQYF.

V usage is TRBV19 and J usage is TRBJ2-1, with a possible D match to TRBD2 (6 bases). This CDR3 has 17 amino acids. Per the germline V gene, CDR1 is LNHDA and CDR2 is SQIVND (reference sequence). V dropped 0 bases and J dropped 2 bases, with 14 bases sitting between them. CDR3 DNA: TGTGCCAGTAGTATAGATAGCCCGGGACTTGCCTACAATGAGCAGTTCTTC. Its protein is CASSIDSPGLAYNEQFF. The variable domain in full, with the rest retrieved from reference TRBV19 and TRBJ2-1, is DGGITQSPKYLFRKEGQNVTLSCEQNLNHDAMYWYRQDPGQGLRLIYYSQIVNDFQKGDIAEGYSVSREKKESFPLTVTSAQKNPTAFYLCASSIDSPGLAYNEQFFGPGTRLTVL.

The rearrangement joins TRBV10-3 to TRBJ2-1, with D perhaps matching TRBD1 (5 bases). The length of the CDR3 is 15 residues. V lost 5 bases, J lost 5 bases, and 16 bases lay in between. Germline assignment: CDR1 ENHRY and CDR2 SYGVKD. The CDR3 loop reads CAISLQQGAHNEQFF. DNA for the CDR3: TGTGCCATCAGTCTCCAGCAGGGCGCTCACAATGAGCAGTTCTTC.

This clonotype was seen at least ten times. The CDR3 DNA sequence: TGTGCCATCAGTGAGACAGGCAGGGGATCTCAAGAGACCCAGTACTTC. Translated, it gives CAISETGRGSQETQYF. The rearrangement joins TRBV10-3 to TRBJ2-5; the D gene is possibly TRBD1 (6 bases). The CDR3 has 16 residues. The germline V and J ends were trimmed by 2 bases and 2 bases, with 15 bases remaining between them. Looked up from germline, CDR1 is ENHRY and CDR2 is SYGVKD.

The chain couples TRBV15 to TRBJ2-7; 8 bases agree with TRBD1. Germline CDR1 reads LNHNV; CDR2 reads YYDKDF (reference sequence). The CDR3 totals 17 residues. Germline trimming cut 0 bases from V and 1 base from J; bases unmatched to any gene: 8. CDR3 sequence reads: CATSRDQGAGLSYEQYF. The CDR3 DNA follows: TGTGCCACCAGCAGAGATCAGGGGGCAGGACTTTCCTACGAGCAGTACTTC.

This clonotype was observed a handful of times. The chain links TRBV27 to TRBJ2-1; TRBD2 matches at 8 bases. V lost 3 bases, J lost 6 bases, and 7 bases stayed unmatched. Per germline, CDR1 MNHEY and CDR2 SMNVEV (reference sequence). This CDR3 contains 15 residues. Here the CDR3 reads CASSFGIAGSNEQFF. The DNA for the CDR3 is TGTGCCAGCAGTTTTGGGATAGCGGGATCCAATGAGCAGTTCTTC.

This clonotype was seen a handful of times. The V gene is TRBV6-5, the J gene TRBJ1-1; D is unclear. This CDR3 region has 13 residues. In germline, CDR1 is MNHEY, CDR2 SVGAGI. V lost 0 bases to trimming and J lost 3 bases, with 5 bases between them. CDR3: CASSYSTYTEAFF. The CDR3 DNA reads as TGTGCCAGCAGTTACTCGACGTACACTGAAGCTTTCTTT.

This sequence joins TRBV3-1 and TRBJ2-5, with D unclear. The germline V gene encodes CDR1 LGHDT and CDR2 YNNKEL (reference sequence). The V end lost 4 bases, the J end lost 5 bases, and 20 bases lay between the germline ends. This CDR3 contains 16 residues. The CDR3 here is CASSLLTTPQRETQYF. The CDR3 DNA reads as TGTGCCAGCAGCCTACTTACCACTCCGCAGAGGGAGACCCAGTACTTC.

V is TRBV11-2 and J is TRBJ1-1; TRBD1 might be the D (6 bases). CDR1 SGHAT and CDR2 FQNNGV come from the germline V gene. There are 14 residues in the CDR3. V shed 5 bases and J shed 4 bases, with 14 bases lying between them. CDR3 region: CASSARGTGTEAFF. CDR3 nucleotides: TGTGCCAGCAGCGCCAGGGGAACAGGCACTGAAGCTTTCTTT.

The chain is built from TRBV29-1 and TRBJ2-3, with a weak D call TRBD1 (6 bases). Germline CDR1 reads SQVTM; CDR2 reads ANQGSEA. V lost 4 bases, J lost 0 bases, and 14 bases lay in between. This CDR3 spans 15 amino acids. CDR3 sequence (DNA): TGCAGCGTTGTGGGGACAACCACTAGCACAGATACGCAGTATTTT. It translates to CSVVGTTTSTDTQYF.

This clonotype appeared a few times. The chain links TRBV7-3 to TRBJ2-5; TRBD2 matches at 14 bases. The CDR3 totals 16 residues. Germline V gives CDR1 SGHTA, CDR2 FQGTGA. V shed 6 bases, J shed 4 bases, and the junction held 7 bases outside the gene matches. CDR3 nucleotide sequence: TGTGCCAGCAGGGGGACTAGCGGGAGTCGTCTAGAGACCCAGTACTTC. Protein: CASRGTSGSRLETQYF.

The CDR3 DNA follows: TGCAGCGGAGCAACCCCGCTCTACAATGAGCAGTTCTTC. Translated, it gives CSGATPLYNEQFF. The genes are TRBV29-1 and TRBJ2-1; D gene unclear. The germline V gene has CDR1 SQVTM and CDR2 ANQGSEA. V dropped 7 bases and J dropped 3 bases, with 13 bases sitting between them. This CDR3 has 13 amino acids.

This clonotype has only a few counts. This sequence joins TRBV5-1 and TRBJ2-1; 11 positions agree with TRBD1. The junction had 1 base not matched to a gene; V was cut back by 2 bases and J by 3 bases. This CDR3 region has 15 residues. CDR1 SGHRS and CDR2 YFSETQ come from the germline V gene. The CDR3 DNA is TGCGCCAGCAGCTTCGGGACAGGGGGCTACAATGAGCAGTTCTTC. It is translated as CASSFGTGGYNEQFF.

This clonotype showed up just a few times. The chain carries TRBV7-3 and TRBJ2-3; 7 nucleotides line up with TRBD2. The CDR3 has 16 residues. CDR1 SGHTA and CDR2 FQGTGA come from the germline V gene. The junction had 10 bases not matched to a gene; V was cut back by 1 base and J by 6 bases. DNA of the CDR3: TGTGCCAGCAGCTTAATCCCGGGAGGAATCACGGATACGCAGTATTTT. It codes for CASSLIPGGITDTQYF.

A few counts support this clonotype. The V and J genes are TRBV7-2 and TRBJ2-7, with 13 nucleotides matching TRBD2. Germline-derived CDR1 and CDR2 are SGHTA and FQGNSA. The V and J ends lost 5 bases and 8 bases, in that order; junction bases with no gene match: 9. This CDR3 has 15 amino acids. The CDR3 loop reads CASSMQRTSGRQQYF. The CDR3 nucleotides are TGTGCCAGCAGCATGCAACGGACTAGCGGGAGACAGCAGTACTTC.

This clonotype showed up many times. The chain has TRBV29-1 and TRBJ2-5; tentatively, D is TRBD2 (6 bases). V was shortened by 4 bases and J by 1 base, with 10 bases between the two germline ends. Germline V gene lookup returns CDR1 SQVTM and CDR2 ANQGSEA. This CDR3 is built from 13 residues. CDR3 nucleotides: TGCAGCGTTGCTCGCGGGGCCCAAGAGACCCAGTACTTC. It yields the protein CSVARGAQETQYF.

This clonotype was observed many times. This chain connects TRBV20-1 to TRBJ2-3; 7 bases fit TRBD1. The CDR3 contains 12 residues. Looked up from germline, CDR1 is DFQATT and CDR2 is SNEGSKA (reference sequence). The ends lost 7 bases at V and 3 bases at J; junction bases unmatched: 4. The CDR3 protein is CSGDSATDTQYF. In DNA form, the CDR3 reads TGCAGTGGGGACAGTGCTACAGATACGCAGTATTTT.